This T cell receptor (beta chain) was documented in a study of T cells in localized non-small cell lung cancer. Profiling relied on immunoSEQ multiplex PCR, and the TCRdb table lists in-frame clones only, not all of them. The sample yields about 62,000 clones, about four fifths seen once. The sample consisted of PBMCs, taken before any cancer treatment. This sequence was found in a man aged 35 to 70 with stage II lung adenocarcinoma.

The CDR3 here is CASSSDYPTDTQYF. CDR3 sequence (DNA): TGTGCCAGCAGCTCGGACTATCCCACAGATACGCAGTATTTT. The chain employs TRBV5-4 and TRBJ2-3, with D maybe TRBD2 (6 bases). This CDR3 comprises 14 residues. Germline V gene data show CDR1 as SGHNT and CDR2 as YYREEE (reference sequence). V dropped 3 bases and J dropped 2 bases, with 10 bases sitting between them.